These T cell receptor beta chains were read from a single sample in a study of cytomegalovirus exposure and HLA in healthy donors. TCRdb's copy holds only in-frame clones and misses some; the assay was immunoSEQ multiplex PCR. The repertoire has over 150,000 clones, 65% to 90% of them found once; the top ten carry 1.2%. The source material was PBMCs. These receptors came from a girl aged 2-10 years in good health and CMV-seropositive. The CDR3 runs from the conserved cysteine through the conserved F or W. D genes are given only for firm matches. A row's size may be missing; if present it is once, few, many or a size class.

v_call	clone_size	d_call	j_call	cdr3_aa	cdr3_nt
TRBV5-1	NA	NA	TRBJ2-5	CASSAAPGETQYF	TGCGCCAGCAGCGCGGCCCCGGGAGAGACCCAGTACTTC
TRBV6-1	NA	NA	TRBJ2-7	CASSEVIRNPSYEQYF	TGTGCCAGCAGTGAAGTGATCAGAAACCCCTCCTACGAGCAGTACTTC
TRBV18	NA	NA	TRBJ1-2	CASSLTGGLRDGYTF	TGTGCCAGCTCACTGACGGGGGGGCTTCGTGATGGCTACACCTTC
TRBV27	once	TRBD2	TRBJ2-3	CASSLTKRGGPDTQYF	TGTGCCAGCAGTTTAACTAAGCGGGGGGGCCCAGATACGCAGTATTTT
TRBV6-1	NA	NA	TRBJ2-7	CAIKPRGEQYF	TGTGCCATCAAACCCCGAGGCGAGCAGTACTTC
TRBV6-5	NA	TRBD1	TRBJ1-4	CASSSGTGTTNEKLFF	TGTGCCAGCAGTTCCGGGACAGGCACAACTAATGAAAAACTGTTTTTT
TRBV9	NA	TRBD1	TRBJ2-1	CASSVRQGAINEQFF	TGTGCCAGCAGCGTTCGACAGGGGGCCATCAATGAGCAGTTCTTC
TRBV6-5	NA	NA	TRBJ1-2	CASSELQGGGYTF	TGTGCCAGCAGTGAATTGCAGGGAGGCGGCTACACCTTC
TRBV25-1	NA	NA	TRBJ1-2	CASLAGISFGYTF	TGTGCCAGCCTTGCGGGGATATCCTTTGGCTACACCTTC
TRBV5-8	NA	NA	TRBJ2-1	CASSFPGRVSSYNEQFF	TGTGCCAGCAGCTTCCCCGGGCGGGTCAGCTCCTACAATGAGCAGTTCTTC
TRBV25-1	NA	NA	TRBJ1-1	CASSAPSGDTEAFF	TGTGCCAGCAGTGCCCCCAGCGGGGACACTGAAGCTTTCTTT
TRBV19	NA	TRBD1	TRBJ2-1	CASSRDRGWNEQFF	TGTGCCAGTAGTAGGGACAGGGGGTGGAATGAGCAGTTCTTC